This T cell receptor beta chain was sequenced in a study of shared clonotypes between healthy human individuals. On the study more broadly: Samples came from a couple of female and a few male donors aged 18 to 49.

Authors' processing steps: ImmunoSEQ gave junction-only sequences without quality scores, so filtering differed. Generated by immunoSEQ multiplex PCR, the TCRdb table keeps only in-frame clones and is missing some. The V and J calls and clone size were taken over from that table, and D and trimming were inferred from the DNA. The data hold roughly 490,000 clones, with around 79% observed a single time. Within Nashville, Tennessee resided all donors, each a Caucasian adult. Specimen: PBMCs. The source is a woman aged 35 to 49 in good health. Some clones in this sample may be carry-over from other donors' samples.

CDR3 protein: CASSPGTAGQPQHF. The DNA of the CDR3 is TGCGCCAGCAGCCCTGGGACAGCGGGTCAGCCCCAGCATTTT. The chain recombines TRBV5-1 with TRBJ1-5, with TRBD1 matching over 7 bases. CDR1 and CDR2 from the germline V gene are SGHRS and YFSETQ. V was pared by 4 bases and J by 6 bases, with 7 bases of the junction left unmatched. The CDR3 has 14 amino acids. The complete variable domain, with remaining parts taken from reference TRBV5-1 and TRBJ1-5, reads KAGVTQTPRYLIKTRGQQVTLSCSPISGHRSVSWYQQTPGQGLQFLFEYFSETQRNKGNFPGRFSGRQFSNSRSEMNVSTLELGDSALYLCASSPGTAGQPQHFGDGTRLSIL.